By its share, the clone carrying this TCR beta chain is large. The target antigen is unknown. The sample comes from a study of T cells after yellow fever vaccination. Turning to the study itself: Some fractions had low cell numbers, and these were prepared with SMART-Seq v4 Ultra Low Input.

Study outcomes and limitations: A weaker but faster secondary response was observed, peaking on day 5 versus 15. It was a small share of clonotypes that appeared in both CD4 and CD8 compartments.

The CDR3 is 15 amino acids. Germline lookup yields CDR1 SEHNR and CDR2 FQNEAQ (reference sequence). V lost 5 bases, J lost 2 bases, and 9 bases stayed unmatched. In making TCR cDNA, 5'RACE template switching added a universal primer site and UMIs to it. A single record per CDR3 protein comes from TCRdb applying MiXCR to the 5' RACE reads. The table has about 74,000 distinct CDR3 sequences, more than 5.5% seen once. The sequences come from CD8+ T cells sorted from PBMCs, collected about 5 days after the first yellow fever vaccination. The TCR was taken from a man aged 18 to 29 who received the YFV17D yellow fever vaccine. The gene calls are TRBV7-9 and TRBJ2-7, with 7 bases that match TRBD1. CDR3 in amino acids: CASSALDRDTYEQYF. CDR3 bases: TGTGCCAGCAGCGCACTCGACAGGGACACCTACGAGCAGTACTTC.